This T cell receptor beta chain is from a study of cytotoxic CD8 clonotypes in ibrutinib-treated CLL. Study-wide context: Enrolment comprised approximately 10 relapsed/refractory and about 14 treatment-naive patients; 17 to 18 were IGHV unmutated. Study outcomes and limitations: Pretreatment clonality was elevated relative to age-matched healthy donors and paralleled circulating CD8+ T-cell counts. The clonality went up when patients responded to ibrutinib and dropped back toward baseline at progression. The clonality rise at ibrutinib response reflected private clonotype expansion.

V lost 6 bases and J 3 bases, leaving 12 bases between the germline ends. The CDR3 totals 13 residues. Germline CDR1 is SEHNR and CDR2 is FQNEAQ (reference sequence). The method was immunoSEQ multiplex PCR; TCRdb's version includes in-frame clones alone and lacks a portion of them. The table lists 65,000 to 85,000 clones, 75% to 90% of them singletons. This clone was seen a few times. Its antigen is undetermined. This sequence originates from a human donor with chronic lymphocytic leukemia. Specimen: PBMCs, collected after 24 months of ibrutinib treatment. The rearrangement links TRBV7-9 to TRBJ2-7; D call uncertain. The CDR3 DNA sequence: TGTGCCAGCAGAGACCAATCGGGCTACGAGCAGTACTTC. As protein: CASRDQSGYEQYF.